Listed below are T cell receptor beta chains from one sample, sequenced in a study of T cells in Graves' hyperthyroidism and ophthalmopathy. Via MiXCR, TCRdb re-called the multiplex PCR reads, giving one row per CDR3 protein. The data show approximately 98,000 distinct CDR3 sequences, about 40% seen once. Sequencing was carried out using peripheral blood or thyroid tissue (not recorded which). These receptors were taken from a woman aged 30 to 39 with Graves' hyperthyroidism. Each CDR3 is given with its conserved first and last residue. D genes are given only for firm matches. Clone size, where shown, is once, few, many, or a class for clones that have expanded.

TRBV7-9	TRBJ1-4	TRBD1	few	TGTGCCAGCAGCCCCCCCCCGGGACAGGGAGTTGAAAAACTGTTTTTT	CASSPPPGQGVEKLFF
TRBV7-2	TRBJ2-7	TRBD2	many	TGTGCCAGCAGCTTTGGACTAGCGGTCTACGAGCAGTACTTC	CASSFGLAVYEQYF
TRBV20-1	TRBJ2-7	TRBD1	many	TGCAGTGCCACTTCCGGGACAGGGGGCTACGAGCAGTACTTC	CSATSGTGGYEQYF
TRBV20-1	TRBJ1-2	TRBD1	many	TGCAGTGCTAAACCGGGACAGCTAAACTATGGCTACACCTTC	CSAKPGQLNYGYTF
TRBV2	TRBJ2-5	NA	NA	TGTGCCAGCAGTGTTGACCGAGAAGAGACCCAGTACTTC	CASSVDREETQYF
TRBV5-8	TRBJ2-7	TRBD1	NA	TGTGCCAGCAGCTTAAACAGGGGGTCCAGCGAGCAGTACTTC	CASSLNRGSSEQYF
TRBV4-2	TRBJ1-5	NA	many	TGTGCCAGCAGCCAAGGACCCTGGGGCAATCAGCCCCAGCATTTT	CASSQGPWGNQPQHF
TRBV12-3/TRBV12-4	TRBJ1-6	TRBD1	NA	TGTGCCAGCGAAACAGGGGGAAATTCACCCCTCCACTTT	CASETGGNSPLHF
TRBV20-1	TRBJ2-2	NA	many	TGCAGTGCCCCAATTGGAGCGAACACCGGGGAGCTGTCTTTT	CSAPIGANTGELSF
TRBV10-3	TRBJ2-5	NA	NA	TGTGCCATCAGTGTGGTAGCGGAAGAGACCCAGTACTTC	CAISVVAEETQYF
TRBV6-5	TRBJ1-1	TRBD1	many	TGTGCCAGCAGTTGGGGGGACAGGGTCGGTACTGAAGCTTTCTTT	CASSWGDRVGTEAFF
TRBV2	TRBJ1-2	TRBD1	many	TGTGCCAGCACCGTGGGACAGTTAAATGGCTACACCTTC	CASTVGQLNGYTF
TRBV20-1	TRBJ2-5	TRBD1	NA	TGCAGTGCGTGGGACAGGGGAGAGACCCAGTACTTC	CSAWDRGETQYF
TRBV10-3	TRBJ2-7	NA	NA	TGTGCCATCAAGACCGAGCAGTACTTC	CAIKTEQYF
TRBV2	TRBJ2-7	NA	many	TGTGCCAGCAGTGAAGCGGGACTTATCTACGAGCAGTACTTC	CASSEAGLIYEQYF
TRBV20-1	TRBJ1-6	NA	once	TGCAGTCCGGGCGGGAGCTCCTATAATTCACCCCTCCACTTT	CSPGGSSYNSPLHF
TRBV19	TRBJ1-3	NA	NA	TGTGCCAGTAGTGAGGTCGGGACGGCTGGAAACACCATATATTTT	CASSEVGTAGNTIYF